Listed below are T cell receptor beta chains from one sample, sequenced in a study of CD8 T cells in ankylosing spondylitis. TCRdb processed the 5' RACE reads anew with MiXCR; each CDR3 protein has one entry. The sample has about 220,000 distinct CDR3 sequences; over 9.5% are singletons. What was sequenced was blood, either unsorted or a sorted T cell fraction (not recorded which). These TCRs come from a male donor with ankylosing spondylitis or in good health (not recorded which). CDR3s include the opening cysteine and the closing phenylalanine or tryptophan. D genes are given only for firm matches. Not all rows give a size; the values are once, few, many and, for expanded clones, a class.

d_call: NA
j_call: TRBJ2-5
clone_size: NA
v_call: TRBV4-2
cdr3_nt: TGTGCCAGCAGCCAAGCACAGGGACGTCAAGAGACCCAGTACTTC
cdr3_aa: CASSQAQGRQETQYF

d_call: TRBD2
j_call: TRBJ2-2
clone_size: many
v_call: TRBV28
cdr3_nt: TGTGCCAGCAGCCAGACTAGCGGGCTTACCGGGGAGCTGTTTTTT
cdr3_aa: CASSQTSGLTGELFF

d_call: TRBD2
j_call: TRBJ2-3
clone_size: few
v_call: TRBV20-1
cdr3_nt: TGCAGTGCTGTAGGACTAGCGGGACTTCTTACAGATACGCAGTATTTT
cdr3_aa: CSAVGLAGLLTDTQYF

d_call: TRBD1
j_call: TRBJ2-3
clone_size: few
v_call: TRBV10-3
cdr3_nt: TGTGCCATCAGCCTTACGACAGGGTCTAGCACAGATACGCAGTATTTT
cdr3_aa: CAISLTTGSSTDTQYF

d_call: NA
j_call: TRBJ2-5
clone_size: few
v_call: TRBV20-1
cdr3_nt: TGCAGTGCTAGCGGGGGAAGTAGGGAGACCCAGTACTTC
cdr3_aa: CSASGGSRETQYF

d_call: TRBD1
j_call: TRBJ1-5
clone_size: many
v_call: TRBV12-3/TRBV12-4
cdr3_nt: TGTGCCAGCAACGGACAGGGGGGCAATCAGCCCCAGCATTTT
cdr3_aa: CASNGQGGNQPQHF

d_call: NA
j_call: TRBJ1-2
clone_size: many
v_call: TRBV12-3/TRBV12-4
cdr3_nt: TGTGCCAGCAGTTTAAACGTAGGCGATGGCTACACCTTC
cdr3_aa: CASSLNVGDGYTF

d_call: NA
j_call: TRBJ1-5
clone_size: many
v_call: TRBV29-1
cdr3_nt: TGCAGCGTTGTTAATGGGGGCGGACAGCCCCAGCATTTT
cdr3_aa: CSVVNGGGQPQHF

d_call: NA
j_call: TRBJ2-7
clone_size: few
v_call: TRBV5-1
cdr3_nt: TGCGCCAGCAGCTTGGATTGGTCCGAGCAGTACTTC
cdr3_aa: CASSLDWSEQYF

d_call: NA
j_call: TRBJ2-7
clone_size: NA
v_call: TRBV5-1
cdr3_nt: TGCGCCAGCAGCTCTACAGTTTCCTACGAGCAGTACTTC
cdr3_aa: CASSSTVSYEQYF

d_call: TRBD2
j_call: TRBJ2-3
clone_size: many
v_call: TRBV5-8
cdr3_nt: TGTGCCAGCAGCTTGGGGAGTCGGCTAGCGGCCACAAATACGCAGTATTTT
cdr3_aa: CASSLGSRLAATNTQYF

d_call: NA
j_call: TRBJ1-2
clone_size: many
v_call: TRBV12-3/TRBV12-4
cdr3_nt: TGTGCCAGCAGCCCAGCCAGGTCATACTATGGCTACACCTTC
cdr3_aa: CASSPARSYYGYTF

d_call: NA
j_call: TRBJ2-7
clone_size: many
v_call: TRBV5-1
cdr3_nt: TGCGCCAGCAGCTTTGGGCAGGTGTCCTCCTACGAGCAGTACTTC
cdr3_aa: CASSFGQVSSYEQYF

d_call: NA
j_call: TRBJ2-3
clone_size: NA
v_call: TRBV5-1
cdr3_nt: TGCGCCAGCAGCTCTTACCTTGTTGAAAGCGCACAGACTACGCAGTATTTT
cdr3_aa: CASSSYLVESAQTTQYF

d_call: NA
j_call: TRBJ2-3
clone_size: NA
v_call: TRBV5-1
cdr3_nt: TGCGCCAGCACCCAGACCGACTCCACAGATACGCAGTATTTT
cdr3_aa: CASTQTDSTDTQYF

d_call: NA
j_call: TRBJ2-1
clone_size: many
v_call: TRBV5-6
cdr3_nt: TGTGCCAGCAGCTTGGTGCCCGGGGGCGGTTACAATGAGCAGTTCTTC
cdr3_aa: CASSLVPGGGYNEQFF

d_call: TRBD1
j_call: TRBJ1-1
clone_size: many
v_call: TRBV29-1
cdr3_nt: TGCAGCGGTTACAGGGGGCTGAACACTGAAGCTTTCTTT
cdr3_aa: CSGYRGLNTEAFF

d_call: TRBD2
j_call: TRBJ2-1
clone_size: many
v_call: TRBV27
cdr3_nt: TGTGCCAGCAGTTTTAGCGGGGGTTACAATGAGCAGTTCTTC
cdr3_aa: CASSFSGGYNEQFF

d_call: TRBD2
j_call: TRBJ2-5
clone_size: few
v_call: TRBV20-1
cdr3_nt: TGCAGTGCTACCGGACTAGCGGGGGCCCACCAAGAGACCCAGTACTTC
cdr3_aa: CSATGLAGAHQETQYF

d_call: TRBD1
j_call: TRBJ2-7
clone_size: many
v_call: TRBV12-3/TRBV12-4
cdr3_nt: TGTGCCAGCAGCCTCATGCCGGGACAGGGAACCTACGAGCAGTACTTC
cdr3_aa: CASSLMPGQGTYEQYF

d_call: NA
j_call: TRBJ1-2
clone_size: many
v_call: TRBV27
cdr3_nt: TGTGCCAGCAGTTCCCGGACGGGGGGCTACACCTTC
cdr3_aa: CASSSRTGGYTF

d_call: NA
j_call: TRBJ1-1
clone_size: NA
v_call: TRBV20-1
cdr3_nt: TGCAGTGCTAGAGCCAAGAACACTGAAGCTTTCTTT
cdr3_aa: CSARAKNTEAFF

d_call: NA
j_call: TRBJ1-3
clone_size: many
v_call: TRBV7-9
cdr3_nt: TGTGCCAGCAGCTTAGAAAACACCATATATTTT
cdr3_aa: CASSLENTIYF

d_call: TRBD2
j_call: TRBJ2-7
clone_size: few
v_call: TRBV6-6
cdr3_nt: TGTGCCAGCTTAGCGGGGGCCACCTACGAGCAGTACTTC
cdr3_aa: CASLAGATYEQYF

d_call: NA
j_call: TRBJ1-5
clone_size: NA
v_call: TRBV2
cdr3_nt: TGTGCCAGCAATGACAGGAGCAATCAGCCCCAGCATTTT
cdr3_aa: CASNDRSNQPQHF

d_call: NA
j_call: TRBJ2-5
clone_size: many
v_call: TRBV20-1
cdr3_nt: TGCAGTGCTAGAGATGAGGGAGGAGAGACCCAGTACTTC
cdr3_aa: CSARDEGGETQYF

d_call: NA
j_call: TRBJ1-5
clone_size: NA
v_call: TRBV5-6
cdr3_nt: TGTGCCAGCAGCCAGTCCCCTGGTGGGCCCCAGCATTTT
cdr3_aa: CASSQSPGGPQHF

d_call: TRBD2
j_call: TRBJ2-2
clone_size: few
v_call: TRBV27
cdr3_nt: TGTGCCAGCAGTTCCCGGGGAGGGCGAATCACCGGGGAGCTGTTTTTT
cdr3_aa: CASSSRGGRITGELFF

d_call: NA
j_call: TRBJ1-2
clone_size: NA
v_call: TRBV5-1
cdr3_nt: TGCGCCAGCAGCCCGGGGACCCTAGAGGAGGAATACACCTTC
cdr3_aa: CASSPGTLEEEYTF

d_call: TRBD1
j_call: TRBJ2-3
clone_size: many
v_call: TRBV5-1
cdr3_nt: TGCGCCAGCAGCCCCCGGACAGGAAACACAGATACGCAGTATTTT
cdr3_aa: CASSPRTGNTDTQYF

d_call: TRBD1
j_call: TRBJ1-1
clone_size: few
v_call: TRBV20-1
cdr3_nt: TGCAGTGCTAGACCCGACAGGGGAGGTAACACTGAAGCTTTCTTT
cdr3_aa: CSARPDRGGNTEAFF

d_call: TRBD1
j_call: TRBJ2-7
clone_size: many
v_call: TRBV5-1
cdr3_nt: TGCGCCAGCAGCTTGGGGGCGGACAGGTCCTCCTACGAGCAGTACTTC
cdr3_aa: CASSLGADRSSYEQYF